This T cell receptor beta chain originates from a study of radiation and T cells in renal cell carcinoma. The time point denotes: blood 4 weeks post-SBRT, at nephrectomy. Treatment in this sample: 15 Gy SBRT to primary tumor, nephrectomy 4 weeks later. Blood was sampled at baseline, 2 weeks and 4 weeks after SBRT. The tumor was a clear cell renal cell carcinoma. As regards this clone: The antigen remains undetermined.

Study-wide results and caveats: In blood, top tumor clones expanded by 2 weeks, shrinking by 4.

CDR3 size: 16 residues. The ends lost 3 bases at V and 2 bases at J; junction bases unmatched: 9. The table came from immunoSEQ multiplex PCR; TCRdb's copy has only in-frame clones and leaves some out. Of around 95,000 clones listed, about 79% were seen once; the top ten hold roughly 7.9%. The V and J genes are TRBV6-7 and TRBJ2-7, with 8 bases fitting TRBD1. TRBV6-7 carries the ORF label, with uncertain function. This clonotype was sampled from a man aged 60 to 69 with renal cell carcinoma. The sequenced sample was blood, obtained from a patient whose treatment included radiotherapy and nephrectomy. The CDR3 protein is CASSYRRQGFAYEQYF. Here the CDR3 DNA reads TGTGCCAGCAGTTATAGACGACAGGGGTTCGCCTACGAGCAGTACTTC.